Listed below are T cell receptor beta chains from one sample, sequenced in a study of blood T cell repertoires in COVID-19. TCRdb's copy holds only in-frame clones and misses some; the assay was immunoSEQ multiplex PCR. The table includes 180,000 or so clones, 76% detected once. The sequencing sample was made of peripheral blood. The origin of the receptors is a woman aged 45-59 years with active or convalescent COVID-19. The CDR3 runs from the conserved cysteine through the conserved F or W. Fields, in order: V gene, J gene, D gene, clone size, CDR3 protein, CDR3 DNA. D genes are given only for firm matches. Some rows mark clone size as missing; the rest say once, few, many or name a class of expanded clone.

TRBV6-5	TRBJ1-1	NA	NA	CASGSLGALGTEAFF	TGTGCCAGCGGGTCTCTGGGGGCCTTGGGCACTGAAGCTTTCTTT
TRBV6-6	TRBJ1-2	NA	once	CASSYPAREGYGYTF	TGTGCCAGCAGTTACCCGGCTAGGGAGGGCTATGGCTACACCTTC
TRBV2	TRBJ1-5	NA	once	CASSDRLGNQPQHF	TGTGCCAGCAGTGACCGGTTAGGCAATCAGCCCCAGCATTTT
TRBV29-1	TRBJ1-5	NA	NA	CSVPRGGSNQPQHF	TGCAGCGTTCCCCGAGGGGGTAGCAATCAGCCCCAGCATTTT
TRBV5-6	TRBJ1-6	NA	few	CASSLEQGNSPLHF	TGTGCCAGCAGCTTGGAACAGGGTAATTCACCCCTCCACTTT
TRBV9	TRBJ1-1	NA	few	CASSVVGRNTEAFF	TGTGCCAGCAGCGTAGTTGGCCGGAACACTGAAGCTTTCTTT
TRBV6-5	TRBJ2-3	NA	NA	CASSYRRSPSTDTQYF	TGTGCCAGCAGTTACCGCCGGTCACCTAGCACAGATACGCAGTATTTT
TRBV9	TRBJ1-1	NA	few	CASSVVDSGYTEAFF	TGTGCCAGCAGCGTAGTTGACAGTGGGTACACTGAAGCTTTCTTT
TRBV25-1	TRBJ2-7	TRBD2	NA	CASSNRIEREGTYEQYF	TGTGCCAGCAGTAATCGAATTGAGCGGGAGGGAACCTACGAGCAGTACTTC
TRBV5-5	TRBJ2-7	NA	NA	CASTPPDRPYEQYF	TGTGCCAGCACCCCACCGGACAGACCATACGAGCAGTACTTC
TRBV7-9	TRBJ2-5	TRBD2	NA	CASSFGGQETQYF	TGTGCCAGCAGCTTCGGGGGGCAAGAGACCCAGTACTTC
TRBV29-1	TRBJ1-2	TRBD1	NA	CSAKTGGDGYTF	TGCAGCGCCAAAACAGGGGGAGACGGCTACACCTTC
TRBV12-3/TRBV12-4	TRBJ2-3	NA	NA	CASSLADTQYF	TGTGCCAGCAGTCTTGCAGATACGCAGTATTTT
TRBV5-1	TRBJ2-7	NA	NA	CASSLGGPWGGTYEQYF	TGCGCCAGCAGCTTGGGGGGCCCCTGGGGCGGGACCTACGAGCAGTACTTC
TRBV6-6	TRBJ2-7	NA	NA	CASSPREGTGWKEEQYF	TGTGCCAGCAGTCCTCGGGAGGGGACAGGGTGGAAGGAAGAGCAGTACTTC
TRBV10-3	TRBJ2-5	NA	NA	CAIRAPGVQETQYF	TGTGCCATCAGGGCCCCCGGGGTCCAAGAGACCCAGTACTTC
TRBV6-5	TRBJ1-1	NA	NA	CASGDIPQVIF	TGTGCCAGCGGCGACATCCCACAGGTAATCTTT
TRBV11-3	TRBJ2-1	TRBD2	many	CASSPGGGDSYNEQFF	TGTGCCAGCAGCCCAGGCGGGGGAGACTCCTACAATGAGCAGTTCTTC
TRBV28	TRBJ2-5	TRBD1	NA	CASSLTGTGTKETQYF	TGTGCCAGCAGTTTGACAGGGACGGGAACGAAAGAGACCCAGTACTTC
TRBV29-1	TRBJ1-5	TRBD1	NA	CSVGQGSQPQHF	TGCAGCGTTGGACAGGGTAGTCAGCCCCAGCATTTT
TRBV19	TRBJ1-2	NA	NA	CASSPHLLNRAPVHGYTF	TGTGCCAGTAGTCCGCACCTCCTAAACAGGGCTCCTGTACATGGCTACACCTTT
TRBV2	TRBJ1-1	NA	NA	CASSRQENTEAFF	TGTGCCAGCAGTAGACAGGAGAACACTGAAGCTTTCTTT
TRBV19	TRBJ1-2	NA	NA	CASSPQGSRINYGYTF	TGTGCCAGTAGTCCTCAGGGGTCCCGGATTAACTATGGCTACACCTTC
TRBV6-2/TRBV6-3	TRBJ2-6	NA	NA	CASSYPRASGANVLTF	TGTGCCAGCAGTTACCCCAGGGCCTCTGGGGCCAACGTCCTGACTTTC
TRBV7-2	TRBJ1-5	NA	few	CASSPDINSNQPQHF	TGTGCCAGCAGCCCTGACATCAATAGCAATCAGCCCCAGCATTTT
TRBV6-2/TRBV6-3	TRBJ1-2	NA	NA	CASSYKGGEYGYTF	TGTGCCAGCAGTTACAAAGGGGGGGAATATGGCTACACCTTC